A selection of T cell receptor beta chains follows, all from one sample in a study of regulatory T cells in long-lasting Graves disease. Via MiXCR, TCRdb re-called the multiplex PCR reads, giving one row per CDR3 protein. The sample carries fewer than 550,000 distinct CDR3 sequences, about 16% recorded once. These data were also filed under a second study, of T cells in Graves' hyperthyroidism and ophthalmopathy.

Sequences were derived from peripheral blood mononuclear cells (PBMCs), sampled at new diagnosis, from a patient treated with antithyroid drugs. The receptors shown here come from a woman aged 35-65 years with Graves disease. Each CDR3 is given with its conserved first and last residue. The D gene is left open where the match is weak. Clone size appears in some rows only: once, few, many, or a class for an expanded clone.

clone_size,d_call,j_call,v_call,cdr3_aa,cdr3_nt
-,-,TRBJ1-2,TRBV20-1,CSARAGVLDGYTF,TGCAGTGCTAGAGCAGGGGTTCTTGATGGCTACACCTTC
few,-,TRBJ2-3,TRBV19,CAIGETSTDTQYF,TGTGCCATAGGGGAAACTAGCACAGATACGCAGTATTTT
few,-,TRBJ1-2,TRBV6-1,CASSPKPPYINYGYTF,TGTGCCAGCAGTCCGAAACCCCCATACATTAACTATGGCTACACCTTC
few,TRBD1,TRBJ1-4,TRBV7-9,CASSLEEGAGEKLFF,TGTGCCAGCAGCTTAGAAGAGGGGGCTGGTGAAAAACTGTTTTTT
many,-,TRBJ1-2,TRBV5-1,CASSLDDGSYGYTF,TGCGCCAGCAGCTTGGATGACGGGTCCTATGGCTACACCTTC
few,-,TRBJ2-2,TRBV5-1,CASSLTTNTGELFF,TGCGCCAGCAGCCTTACAACGAACACCGGGGAGCTGTTTTTT
-,-,TRBJ2-1,TRBV7-6,CASSLGATGYNEQFF,TGTGCCAGCAGCTTGGGGGCGACAGGATACAATGAGCAGTTCTTC
-,-,TRBJ1-4,TRBV5-1,CASSLNSGDEKLFF,TGCGCCAGCAGCTTGAATTCGGGGGATGAAAAACTGTTTTTT
-,-,TRBJ2-4,TRBV5-1,CASSQEANIQYF,TGCGCCAGCAGCCAAGAGGCAAACATTCAGTACTTC
many,-,TRBJ1-5,TRBV4-1,CASSPLLGENQPQHF,TGCGCCAGCAGCCCCCTTCTAGGGGAGAATCAGCCCCAGCATTTT
many,-,TRBJ1-4,TRBV28,CASSLSPGTNEKLFF,TGTGCCAGCAGTTTATCTCCGGGCACTAATGAAAAACTGTTTTTT
many,TRBD2,TRBJ2-5,TRBV6-2/TRBV6-3,CASSAVTSGGTLQETQYF,TGTGCCAGCAGTGCGGTTACTAGCGGGGGGACCCTCCAAGAGACCCAGTACTTC
-,-,TRBJ1-4,TRBV5-1,CASSLRAFEANEKLFF,TGCGCCAGCAGCTTGCGGGCTTTCGAGGCTAATGAAAAACTGTTTTTT
many,-,TRBJ1-5,TRBV2,CASSSGQSNQPQHF,TGTGCCAGCAGTTCCGGACAGAGCAATCAGCCCCAGCATTTT
many,TRBD1,TRBJ2-1,TRBV2,CASSVDRATYNEQFF,TGTGCCAGCAGTGTGGACAGGGCGACCTACAATGAGCAGTTCTTC
many,TRBD1,TRBJ1-4,TRBV6-1,CASSLTGMDEKLFF,TGTGCCAGCAGCCTGACAGGGATGGATGAAAAACTGTTTTTT
few,-,TRBJ1-6,TRBV19,CASRPNSNSPLHF,TGTGCCAGTAGGCCAAATTCAAATTCACCCCTCCACTTT
few,TRBD1,TRBJ1-2,TRBV6-1,CASSEYRGGYGYTF,TGTGCCAGCAGTGAATACAGGGGGGGTTATGGCTACACCTTC
many,TRBD1,TRBJ1-5,TRBV7-6,CASSLGQGPQHF,TGTGCCAGCAGCCTAGGACAGGGCCCCCAGCATTTT
many,TRBD1,TRBJ2-5,TRBV6-1,CASSGQGLETQYF,TGTGCCAGCAGCGGACAGGGTCTAGAGACCCAGTACTTC
many,TRBD2,TRBJ2-1,TRBV27,CASRTLAGVYNEQFF,TGTGCCAGCAGGACCCTAGCGGGGGTATACAATGAGCAGTTCTTC
many,TRBD1,TRBJ1-6,TRBV20-1,CSARTGTGGSPLHF,TGCAGTGCTCGAACCGGGACAGGGGGCTCACCCCTCCACTTT
many,-,TRBJ1-1,TRBV18,CASSPLADTEAFF,TGTGCCAGCTCACCACTGGCGGACACTGAAGCTTTCTTT
-,-,TRBJ1-3,TRBV19,CASSTTAASGNTIYF,TGTGCCAGTAGTACTACAGCCGCCTCTGGAAACACCATATATTTT
-,-,TRBJ1-1,TRBV30,CAWSGVRLSSEAFF,TGTGCCTGGAGTGGGGTCCGACTTTCGTCTGAAGCTTTCTTT
many,-,TRBJ1-5,TRBV12-3/TRBV12-4,CASSLARDRQPQHF,TGTGCCAGCAGTTTAGCCAGGGACCGTCAGCCCCAGCATTTT
many,-,TRBJ1-5,TRBV5-1,CASSWDFNQPQHF,TGCGCCAGCAGCTGGGACTTTAATCAGCCCCAGCATTTT
-,TRBD1,TRBJ2-3,TRBV12-3/TRBV12-4,CASSRQGLRTDTQYF,TGTGCCAGCAGTCGACAGGGGTTACGCACAGATACGCAGTATTTT
-,TRBD1,TRBJ1-2,TRBV2,CASRGQGAPYGYTF,TGTGCCAGCAGGGGACAGGGGGCCCCCTATGGCTACACCTTC
many,TRBD1,TRBJ2-7,TRBV29-1,CSVRDSRDEQYF,TGCAGCGTCCGGGACAGCCGAGACGAGCAGTACTTC
many,-,TRBJ2-1,TRBV2,CASSEGTESSYNEQFF,TGTGCCAGCAGTGAGGGGACCGAGAGCTCCTACAATGAGCAGTTCTTC
many,-,TRBJ2-1,TRBV12-3/TRBV12-4,CASSLVRGDEQFF,TGTGCCAGCAGTTTAGTCAGGGGGGATGAGCAGTTCTTC
many,-,TRBJ2-7,TRBV5-1,CASSFLLQGPYEQYF,TGCGCCAGCAGCTTCCTACTTCAGGGGCCCTACGAGCAGTACTTC
many,TRBD1,TRBJ1-4,TRBV18,CASSRGGTGDEKLFF,TGTGCCAGCTCACGTGGTGGGACAGGTGATGAAAAACTGTTTTTT
-,TRBD1,TRBJ2-7,TRBV11-2,CASSPGTGGDYEQYF,TGTGCCAGCAGCCCAGGGACAGGGGGCGACTACGAGCAGTACTTC
many,-,TRBJ1-1,TRBV10-3,CAIRGLGDTEAFF,TGTGCCATCAGGGGGCTCGGGGACACTGAAGCTTTCTTT
-,-,TRBJ2-7,TRBV6-1,CAISERGFDGYEQYF,TGTGCCATCAGTGAACGGGGGTTCGACGGCTACGAGCAGTACTTC
many,-,TRBJ1-1,TRBV5-1,CASSLEVVTAEAFF,TGCGCCAGCAGCTTGGAGGTAGTTACGGCTGAAGCTTTCTTT
few,TRBD2,TRBJ2-1,TRBV25-1,CASSEGKLAGRRNEQFF,TGTGCCAGCAGTGAAGGCAAGCTAGCGGGGCGAAGGAATGAGCAGTTCTTC
-,TRBD1,TRBJ1-2,TRBV28,CASNRRGTGRYGYTF,TGTGCCAGCAACCGTAGGGGGACAGGGCGCTATGGCTACACCTTC
many,-,TRBJ1-5,TRBV6-2/TRBV6-3,CASSENWGVGQPQHF,TGTGCCAGCAGTGAAAACTGGGGGGTAGGTCAGCCCCAGCATTTT
few,-,TRBJ2-5,TRBV12-3/TRBV12-4,CASSLGHVETQYF,TGTGCCAGCAGTTTAGGCCATGTGGAGACCCAGTACTTC
many,-,TRBJ1-4,TRBV20-1,CSAMGRLNEKLFF,TGCAGTGCGATGGGACGGCTCAACGAAAAACTGTTTTTT
many,TRBD1,TRBJ1-1,TRBV18,CASSTGAYTEAFF,TGTGCCAGCTCCACAGGGGCCTACACTGAAGCTTTCTTT
-,-,TRBJ1-2,TRBV5-1,CASRGDGEYTF,TGCGCCAGCAGGGGGGACGGAGAATACACCTTC
few,-,TRBJ1-3,TRBV7-9,CAIPLWGSGNTIYF,TGTGCCATTCCCCTTTGGGGCTCTGGAAACACCATATATTTT
-,-,TRBJ2-2,TRBV18,CASSPTETTTGELFF,TGTGCCAGCTCCCCCACCGAGACTACCACCGGGGAGCTGTTTTTT
-,TRBD1,TRBJ1-5,TRBV12-3/TRBV12-4,CASSPGGGRNQPQHF,TGTGCCAGCAGCCCAGGGGGTGGGCGAAATCAGCCCCAGCATTTT
-,-,TRBJ2-7,TRBV10-3,CATTGTLGAYEQYF,TGTGCCACCACCGGGACCCTCGGGGCCTACGAGCAGTACTTC
-,TRBD2,TRBJ2-1,TRBV5-1,CASSSGLAGGGQFF,TGCGCCAGCAGTTCGGGACTAGCGGGGGGTGGGCAGTTCTTC
many,-,TRBJ1-1,TRBV9,CASSVGSRMNTEAFF,TGTGCCAGCAGCGTAGGCTCGAGAATGAACACTGAAGCTTTCTTT
-,TRBD2,TRBJ2-3,TRBV5-6,CASSWRTSGGTDTQYF,TGTGCCAGCAGCTGGAGGACTAGCGGGGGTACAGATACGCAGTATTTT
-,-,TRBJ1-6,TRBV9,CASPQEVWSSPLHF,TGTGCCAGCCCCCAGGAGGTTTGGAGTTCACCCCTCCACTTT
-,-,TRBJ2-7,TRBV4-1,CASSQGIGGIYEQYF,TGCGCCAGCAGCCAAGGAATCGGAGGGATCTACGAGCAGTACTTC
many,-,TRBJ1-5,TRBV4-1,CASSPAPFNQPQHF,TGCGCCAGCAGCCCAGCGCCCTTCAATCAGCCCCAGCATTTT
many,-,TRBJ1-1,TRBV11-1,CASSLSPTGMNTEAFF,TGTGCCAGCAGCTTATCCCCTACAGGGATGAACACTGAAGCTTTCTTT
many,-,TRBJ2-1,TRBV9,CASSVGSYNEQFF,TGTGCCAGCAGCGTAGGGTCGTACAATGAGCAGTTCTTC
many,-,TRBJ1-1,TRBV4-1,CASSQVLWGEAFF,TGCGCCAGCAGCCAAGTCCTATGGGGCGAAGCTTTCTTT